One and the same sample provided the 9 T cell receptor beta chains below, sequenced in a study of blood T cell repertoires in COVID-19. Sequencing used immunoSEQ multiplex PCR; TCRdb keeps in-frame clones, though not all of them. The sample contains 68,000 or so clones, 65% to 80% of which appear only once. Sequenced input: peripheral blood. These receptors all stem from a human donor in a cohort sampled during active COVID-19.

V is TRBV11-2 and J is TRBJ2-3; 7 positions match TRBD2. The germline V gene encodes CDR1 SGHAT and CDR2 FQNNGV. Unmatched junction bases numbered 6, after V lost 4 bases and J lost 2 bases. This CDR3 has 15 residues. This CDR3 is CASSSELAPTDTQYF. The DNA of the CDR3 is TGTGCCAGCAGCTCGGAACTAGCGCCCACAGATACGCAGTATTTT.

This clone was seen a few times. V and J are TRBV2 and TRBJ1-5, with D unresolved. Trimming left V 7 bases short and J 7 bases short, with 17 bases between. Germline loops: CDR1 SNHLY, CDR2 FYNNEI. CDR3 length equals 14 residues. CDR3 coding DNA: TGTGCCAGCACCATGGCGGGCGCGGGGCAGCCCCAGCATTTT. Translating it yields CASTMAGAGQPQHF.

J is TRBJ2-7 and V is TRBV19, with D possibly TRBD1 on 6 matching bases. Germline V gene data show CDR1 as LNHDA and CDR2 as SQIVND (reference sequence). CDR3 length: 13 residues. V was pared by 2 bases and J by 3 bases, with 8 bases between. DNA of the CDR3: TGTGCCAGTAGTATAAAACAGGGCTACGAGCAGTACTTC. Amino acids: CASSIKQGYEQYF.

This clone was detected only a few times. This chain uses TRBV5-1 with TRBJ2-7; D is perhaps TRBD1 (6 bases). Germline CDR1 is SGHRS and CDR2 is YFSETQ. Trimming cost V 0 bases and J 6 bases, with 13 bases left between them. The CDR3 totals 14 residues. CDR3 loop: CASSLVQGLGEQYF. The CDR3 nucleotides are TGCGCCAGCAGCTTGGTTCAGGGGCTGGGCGAGCAGTACTTC. The full variable domain, with the rest looked up from reference TRBV5-1 and TRBJ2-7, is KAGVTQTPRYLIKTRGQQVTLSCSPISGHRSVSWYQQTPGQGLQFLFEYFSETQRNKGNFPGRFSGRQFSNSRSEMNVSTLELGDSALYLCASSLVQGLGEQYFGPGTRLTVT.

This clone was found a few times. The chain links TRBV4-3 to TRBJ2-1; D is undetermined. The V and J ends lost 0 bases and 10 bases respectively, with 13 bases between them. The length of the CDR3 is 14 residues. CDR1 is LGHNA and CDR2 is YSLEER in the germline V gene. The CDR3 spells CASSQDHEVGEQFF. CDR3 bases: TGCGCCAGCAGCCAAGATCACGAGGTCGGAGAGCAGTTCTTC.

V and J are TRBV30 and TRBJ2-1, with D maybe TRBD1 (6 bases). The V gene's germline CDR1 is GTSNPN and CDR2 SVGIG (reference sequence). V gave up 4 bases and J gave up 2 bases, with 12 bases separating them. CDR3 length: 14 residues. The CDR3 DNA reads TGTGCCTGGATCAGACAGGCTACCTACAATGAGCAGTTCTTC. Residues: CAWIRQATYNEQFF.

This chain uses TRBV5-1 with TRBJ2-7; TRBD2 aligns across 7 bases. The CDR3 spans 15 residues. CDR1 and CDR2 from the germline V gene are SGHRS and YFSETQ. The J segment lost 4 bases and the V segment lost 0 bases, leaving 7 bases of the junction unmatched. The CDR3 region has the DNA TGCGCCAGCAGCTTGGGAGGCGGGAGTGGGTACGAGCAGTACTTC. Translation gives CASSLGGGSGYEQYF.

The chain couples TRBV2 to TRBJ2-1; 9 nucleotides match TRBD1. This CDR3 contains 15 residues. Germline V gene sequence: CDR1 SNHLY, CDR2 FYNNEI. Trimming at V came to 7 bases and at J to 3 bases, leaving 7 bases not matched to a gene. The CDR3: CASKKQGANYNEQFF. The CDR3 bases are TGTGCCAGCAAAAAACAGGGGGCAAACTACAATGAGCAGTTCTTC.

The V and J genes are TRBV7-9 and TRBJ2-1; 9 bases match TRBD2. V shed 3 bases and J 4 bases; nucleotides not matched to a gene: 10. This CDR3 has 17 amino acids. CDR1 and CDR2 from the germline V gene are SEHNR and FQNEAQ (reference sequence). The CDR3 bases are TGTGCCAGCAGCTTGGCTTTGAGTAGCGGGGGATACAATGAGCAGTTCTTC. It translates to CASSLALSSGGYNEQFF.